The 21 T cell receptor beta chains below were found in one sample sequenced in a study of PD-1 blockade in classical Hodgkin lymphoma. Noted time point: cycle 4 day 1 (C4D1), after six to seven weeks of nivolumab. Following autologous stem cell transplantation, relapse occurred in every patient, and exposure to brentuximab vedotin varied. TCRdb's table, derived via immunoSEQ multiplex PCR, lists solely in-frame clones and lacks some. The data contain tens of thousands of clones, around 74% of them singletons. The sample here was peripheral blood mononuclear cells (PBMCs), taken before the fourth cycle of nivolumab. The receptors derive from a human donor with classical Hodgkin lymphoma.

The V call is TRBV6-5, the J call TRBJ1-5; D is uncertain. The CDR3 is made up of 15 amino acids. The germline V and J ends were trimmed by 8 bases and 1 base, with 15 bases remaining between them. The germline V gene encodes CDR1 MNHEY and CDR2 SVGAGI. The CDR3 DNA sequence: TGTGCCAGCCGCCCCCCTTTCCTGAGCAATCAGCCCCAGCATTTT. This translates into CASRPPFLSNQPQHF.

CDR3 loop: CATISRGKNIQYF. The CDR3 DNA reads as TGTGCCACCATCTCAAGAGGCAAAAACATTCAGTACTTC. The J gene is TRBJ2-4, the V gene TRBV28; D gene ambiguous. Germline-derived CDR1 and CDR2 are MDHEN and SYDVKM. The CDR3 contains 13 residues. The V and J ends lost 10 bases and 3 bases respectively, with 13 bases between them.

This chain uses TRBV21-1 with TRBJ2-7. TRBV21-1 has pseudogene status. CDR3 length: 13 amino acids. CDR3 residues: CASSERGAYEQYF. CDR3 in DNA: TGTGCCAGCAGCGAGAGGGGGGCCTACGAGCAGTACTTC.

The CDR3 spells CASSQARNRPSYGYTF. The CDR3 nucleotides read TGTGCCAGCAGCCAAGCCAGGAACCGTCCCTCCTATGGCTACACCTTC. V usage is TRBV14 and J usage is TRBJ1-2; no definite D call. CDR1 and CDR2 (germline): SGHDN, FVKESK. V was pared by 1 base and J by 4 bases, with 16 bases between. This CDR3 has 16 amino acids.

V usage is TRBV7-9 and J usage is TRBJ2-3; TRBD2 matches at 13 bases. V lost 5 bases and J lost 5; bases outside the gene matches: 4. The CDR3 consists of 15 residues. Germline V lookup: CDR1 SEHNR, CDR2 FQNEAQ (reference sequence). The CDR3 protein is CASSLGLAGVDTQYF. CDR3 DNA sequence: TGTGCCAGCAGCCTCGGACTAGCGGGAGTAGATACGCAGTATTTT.

The V and J genes are TRBV6-1 and TRBJ2-1; 7 positions agree with TRBD1. V shed 5 bases and J 7 bases; nucleotides not matched to a gene: 11. The CDR3 is made up of 15 amino acids. CDR1 MNHNS and CDR2 SASEGT come from the germline V gene. The CDR3 is CASSPPGQSRNEQFF. In DNA form, the CDR3 reads TGTGCCAGCAGTCCTCCGGGACAGAGTAGGAATGAGCAGTTCTTC.

The chain links TRBV4-3 to TRBJ2-7, with D perhaps matching TRBD2 (5 bases). Trimming removed 1 base from V and 2 bases from J, with 12 bases in between. In germline, CDR1 is LGHNA, CDR2 YSLEER. This CDR3 is 15 amino acids long. In DNA form, the CDR3 reads TGCGCCAGCAGCCAAGGCGTTAGCGCGACCTACGAGCAGTACTTC. Translating gives CASSQGVSATYEQYF.

V usage is TRBV28 and J usage is TRBJ2-3, with TRBD1 as a possible D gene (6 bases). The ends were cut back, 5 bases at V and 4 bases at J, with 10 bases in the middle. The germline V gene encodes CDR1 MDHEN and CDR2 SYDVKM. The CDR3 is made up of 13 amino acids. The CDR3 DNA reads as TGTGCCAGCAGTAACAGGGTTCCAGATACGCAGTATTTT. Translating it yields CASSNRVPDTQYF. The full variable domain, with the rest looked up from reference TRBV28 and TRBJ2-3, is DVKVTQSSRYLVKRTGEKVFLECVQDMDHENMFWYRQDPGLGLRLIYFSYDVKMKEKGDIPEGYSVSREKKERFSLILESASTNQTSMYLCASSNRVPDTQYFGPGTRLTVL.

On this clone itself: At the DNA level, this CDR3 is encoded by other sequences in the same sample as well. This chain uses TRBV6-5 with TRBJ2-7; 7 nucleotides align to TRBD1. CDR1 MNHEY and CDR2 SVGAGI come from the germline V gene. Germline trimming cut 5 bases from V and 0 bases from J; bases unmatched to any gene: 4. This CDR3 is 14 amino acids long. CDR3: CASSTTGSSYEQYF. The CDR3 DNA reads TGTGCCAGCAGTACGACAGGGAGCTCCTACGAGCAGTACTTC.

This chain joins TRBV6-1 and TRBJ2-5; a possible D gene is TRBD1 (5 bases). The length of the CDR3 is 13 residues. CDR1 and CDR2 (germline): MNHNS, SASEGT. V shed 6 bases and J shed 10 bases, with 18 bases lying between them. CDR3 amino acids: CASRGPVLGVQYF. The CDR3 DNA reads TGTGCCAGCAGAGGGCCCGTGCTAGGGGTCCAGTACTTC.

The J gene is TRBJ1-2, the V gene TRBV11-2, with D unresolved. With 2 bases removed from V and 6 bases from J, the gap between germline ends came to 13 bases. Looked up from germline, CDR1 is SGHAT and CDR2 is FQNNGV. The length of the CDR3 is 14 residues. This chain's CDR3 is CASSLSPPRDGYTF. The CDR3 DNA sequence: TGTGCCAGCAGCTTATCCCCCCCCCGTGATGGCTACACCTTC.

The count of this clone is one. V gene TRBV9 combines with J gene TRBJ2-2; D is perhaps TRBD1 (5 bases). The V and J ends lost 3 bases and 3 bases respectively, with 12 bases between them. Germline assignment: CDR1 SGDLS and CDR2 YYNGEE. The CDR3 totals 15 residues. CDR3 sequence: CASSAIDRYTGELFF. In DNA, the CDR3 is TGTGCCAGCAGCGCCATAGACAGATACACCGGGGAGCTGTTTTTT.

The chain employs TRBV21-1 and TRBJ1-1. TRBV21-1 is marked as a pseudogene. This CDR3 is built from 14 residues. The CDR3 sequence is CASSKGGGYTEAFF. For the CDR3, the DNA is TGTGCCAGCAGCAAAGGGGGGGGATACACTGAAGCTTTCTTT.

Only one count was recorded for this clone. The gene calls are TRBV5-1 and TRBJ2-1, with D possibly being TRBD1 (6 bases). V was shortened by 0 bases and J by 4 bases, with 11 bases between the two germline ends. The CDR3 has 15 amino acids. Germline values: CDR1 SGHRS, CDR2 YFSETQ. CDR3 nucleotides: TGCGCCAGCAGCTTGGCCCCTCAGGGGTACAATGAGCAGTTCTTC. It codes for CASSLAPQGYNEQFF.

This clone occurred once. This chain joins TRBV6-5 and TRBJ1-1, with D uncertain. The CDR3 sequence is 13 residues long. V was clipped by 5 bases and J by 6 bases, with 13 bases between them. Germline CDR1 is MNHEY and CDR2 is SVGAGI. Written as DNA, the CDR3 is TGTGCCAGCAGTACGGGAGTGGTGGCTGAAGCTTTCTTT. Translating gives CASSTGVVAEAFF.

Of note for this clone: This sample also contains other DNA sequences that code for the same CDR3. This chain uses TRBV2 with TRBJ2-1; tentatively, D is TRBD2 (6 bases). CDR3 length equals 14 residues. V lost 3 bases to trimming and J lost 0 bases, with 6 bases between them. CDR1 and CDR2 from the germline V gene are SNHLY and FYNNEI. The DNA for the CDR3 is TGTGCCAGCAGTGAGGGGGGCTCCTACAATGAGCAGTTCTTC. Translated, it gives CASSEGGSYNEQFF.

This chain joins TRBV19 and TRBJ1-5, with D tentatively TRBD1 (5 bases). V lost 1 base and J lost 4, with 8 bases in between. CDR1 is LNHDA and CDR2 is SQIVND in the germline V gene (reference sequence). There are 14 residues in the CDR3. This chain's CDR3 is CASSIGPGNQPQHF. Here the CDR3 DNA reads TGTGCCAGTAGTATAGGTCCAGGGAATCAGCCCCAGCATTTT. Full variable domain (outside the CDR3, taken from reference TRBV19 and TRBJ1-5): DGGITQSPKYLFRKEGQNVTLSCEQNLNHDAMYWYRQDPGQGLRLIYYSQIVNDFQKGDIAEGYSVSREKKESFPLTVTSAQKNPTAFYLCASSIGPGNQPQHFGDGTRLSIL.

The genes are TRBV4-3 and TRBJ2-7; 9 nucleotides align to TRBD2. Germline CDR1 is LGHNA and CDR2 is YSLEER. Trimming at V came to 3 bases and at J to 6 bases, leaving 6 bases not matched to a gene. The CDR3 length is 14 residues. CDR3: CASSQVAGVPEQYF. CDR3 nucleotide sequence: TGCGCCAGCAGCCAGGTAGCGGGAGTCCCCGAGCAGTACTTC.

This clone occurred a few times. V is TRBV6-1 and J is TRBJ2-1, with TRBD1 matching over 9 bases. The CDR3 totals 15 residues. With V trimmed by 4 bases and J by 15 bases, 16 bases remained unmatched. Germline V CDR1 and CDR2: MNHNS, SASEGT. CDR3 protein: CASSAILDRGLPPFF. CDR3 coding DNA: TGTGCCAGCAGTGCGATCCTGGACAGGGGCCTCCCCCCGTTCTTC.

This clone came up a few times. V gene TRBV18 combines with J gene TRBJ1-3; 7 positions match TRBD1. V trimming: 2 bases; J trimming: 1 base; junction bases outside the gene matches: 8. CDR1 is KGHSH and CDR2 is LQKENI in the germline V gene. The CDR3 has 17 amino acids. The CDR3, as DNA: TGTGCCAGCTCACCAGTAGGGGACAGACTTTCTGGAAACACCATATATTTT. Translating gives CASSPVGDRLSGNTIYF.

The J gene is TRBJ2-5, the V gene TRBV5-1, with a weak D call TRBD2 (7 bases). The CDR3 sequence is 14 residues long. Trimming removed 7 bases from V and 1 base from J, with 14 bases in between. The germline gives CDR1 SGHRS, CDR2 YFSETQ. The DNA for the CDR3 is TGCGCCAGCTCACGGGGGGCGGCCCAAGAGACCCAGTACTTC. Translated: CASSRGAAQETQYF.